This entry is about one T cell receptor beta chain. This sample was included in a study of blood T cell repertoires in COVID-19. Study summary: Collection of acute and convalescent COVID-19 samples took place in the United States, Italy and Spain. T cells, B-cell-depleted T cells, or PBMCs provided the cDNA or gDNA that served as material.

The CDR3 sequence is 17 residues long. Germline CDR1 is LNHDA and CDR2 is SQIVND (reference sequence). With 5 bases removed from V and 4 bases from J, the gap between germline ends came to 21 bases. This table comes from immunoSEQ multiplex PCR, and its TCRdb copy is limited to in-frame clones, with some not included. The sample carries tens of thousands of clones, roughly nine tenths recorded once. Sequencing was carried out using peripheral blood. The chain carries TRBV19 and TRBJ2-1; D ambiguous. The receptor comes from a woman aged 65 to 85 with active COVID-19. For the CDR3, the DNA is TGTGCCAGTAGTGCAACTCCCCAACTCTCCTATTACAATGAGCAGTTCTTC. Protein product: CASSATPQLSYYNEQFF.